Reported below is one T cell receptor beta chain. The antigen is undetermined. This CDR3 region has 16 residues. Germline lookup yields CDR1 SGDLS and CDR2 YYNGEE. V trimming: 4 bases; J trimming: 5 bases; junction bases outside the gene matches: 14. The data belong to a study of shared clonotypes between healthy human individuals. It was across several immunoSEQ plates that each subset's genomic DNA was evenly split. Assay used: immunoSEQ multiplex PCR; TCRdb lists only in-frame clones, some missing. Here the sample spans 2 million to 2.5 million clones, about 93% being singletons. Findings and limits, study-wide: The authors sampled blood alone, and tissue repertoires likely differ.

Naive CD8 populations comprised CD45RO-negative cells positively selected for CCR7, excluding terminally differentiated effector memory CD45RA+ cells. Donors, healthy HIV-negative adults, lacked recent acute infections or vaccinations. All the donors were Caucasian adults who lived in Nashville, Tennessee. Specimen: naive CD8+ T cells from PBMCs. This chain connects TRBV9 to TRBJ1-2; 7 bases fit TRBD1. This sequence was found in a man aged 18 to 30 in good health. Some clones in this sample may be carry-over from other donors' samples. The chain's CDR3 is CASSPRTGGGWYGYTF. CDR3 DNA sequence: TGTGCCAGCAGCCCACGGACAGGAGGAGGCTGGTATGGCTACACCTTC. The full variable domain, rest sourced from reference TRBV9 and TRBJ1-2, is DSGVTQTPKHLITATGQRVTLRCSPRSGDLSVYWYQQSLDQGLQFLIQYYNGEERAKGNILERFSAQQFPDLHSELNLSSLELGDSALYFCASSPRTGGGWYGYTFGSGTRLTVV.